The 28 T cell receptor beta chains given below trace back to one sample, sequenced in a study of monozygotic twins with inflammatory bowel disease. TCRdb processed the 5' RACE reads again and assigns one entry to each CDR3 protein, with no DNA. The sample has 400,000 or so distinct CDR3 sequences. The material sequenced was blood. The receptors derive from a human donor with ulcerative colitis or Crohn's disease, or a healthy co-twin of an affected twin (not recorded which).

The chain is built from TRBV18 and TRBJ2-1; absent DNA, TCRdb's TRBD2 call cannot be checked. The germline V gene encodes CDR1 KGHSH and CDR2 LQKENI. The CDR3 extends over 16 amino acids. The CDR3: CASSRPGTSGSNEQFF.

The chain links TRBV6-1 to TRBJ1-4; TCRdb picks TRBD1, but there is no DNA to check that call. The CDR3 contains 14 residues. Germline V gives CDR1 MNHNS, CDR2 SASEGT. CDR3 amino acids: CASTQTAYLDKLFF.

The V call is TRBV2, the J call TRBJ2-2; checking the TCRdb D call of TRBD1 is not possible without DNA. The germline CDR1 and CDR2 sequences are SNHLY and FYNNEI. The CDR3 contains 18 residues. The CDR3 is CASSWVGGATPNTGELFF.

The chain links TRBV4-1 to TRBJ2-3; TCRdb's D gene call, TRBD2, goes unchecked for lack of DNA. The germline gives CDR1 MGHRA, CDR2 YSYEKL. CDR3 length: 15 residues. The CDR3 loop is CASSQVLAGADTQYF.

This chain connects TRBV19 to TRBJ2-1; the TRBD1 assignment by TCRdb is unverifiable without DNA. Germline CDR1 and CDR2: LNHDA and SQIVND (reference sequence). CDR3 length equals 15 residues. CDR3 amino acids: CASSIEVSGGNEQFF.

The CDR3 loop reads CASSFTLGNTEAFF. V usage is TRBV12-3 or TRBV12-4 and J usage is TRBJ1-1. This CDR3 is 14 amino acids long.

This chain joins TRBV6-1 and TRBJ2-2. Germline V gene data show CDR1 as MNHNS and CDR2 as SASEGT. The CDR3 consists of 15 residues. This CDR3 is CASSEESTNTGELFF.

The chain has TRBV27 and TRBJ2-5; TCRdb calls TRBD2, which cannot be checked without DNA. CDR1 MNHEY and CDR2 SMNVEV come from the germline V gene (reference sequence). There are 16 residues in the CDR3. This CDR3 is CASRALAGGPEETQYF.

The V gene is TRBV27, the J gene TRBJ1-2; the D call from TCRdb, TRBD1, cannot be confirmed without DNA. The CDR3 loop spans 14 amino acids. Germline values: CDR1 MNHEY, CDR2 SMNVEV (reference sequence). CDR3 loop: CASSFSPGINGYTF.

The rearrangement uses TRBV12-3 or TRBV12-4 and TRBJ2-6; the D call of TRBD1 rests on TCRdb alone, since no DNA is present to check it. The CDR3 length is 13 residues. The CDR3 here is CATWGPGANVLTF.

This rearrangement joins TRBV9 to TRBJ1-2; no DNA is available, so the TRBD1 call from TCRdb remains unchecked. The germline V gene encodes CDR1 SGDLS and CDR2 YYNGEE. The CDR3 is 16 amino acids. CDR3 residues: CASSERLTGSSDGYTF.

The chain uses TRBV7-9 and TRBJ2-7; TCRdb picks TRBD2, but there is no DNA to check that call. This CDR3 region has 16 residues. Germline CDR1 SEHNR, CDR2 FQNEAQ (reference sequence). The CDR3 sequence is CASSSVLAGGDNEQYF.

This rearrangement joins TRBV3-1 to TRBJ1-1; TCRdb picks TRBD1, but there is no DNA to check that call. Per the germline V gene, CDR1 is LGHDT and CDR2 is YNNKEL (reference sequence). The CDR3 is made up of 17 amino acids. The CDR3: CASSQLGGQGLNTEAFF.

This chain uses TRBV5-1 with TRBJ2-2; TCRdb's assignment of TRBD2 cannot be checked, as there is no DNA. This CDR3 is built from 15 residues. Per the germline V gene, CDR1 is SGHRS and CDR2 is YFSETQ. This chain's CDR3 is CASSQLAKNTGELFF.

The chain joins TRBV5-1 to TRBJ2-7; TCRdb returns TRBD1, unconfirmable since there is no DNA. This CDR3 is built from 16 residues. The germline CDR1 and CDR2 sequences are SGHRS and YFSETQ. CDR3 sequence reads: CASGSFRAGDPHEQYF. Based on the CDR3 plus reference TRBV5-1 and TRBJ2-7, the full variable domain is KAGVTQTPRYLIKTRGQQVTLSCSPISGHRSVSWYQQTPGQGLQFLFEYFSETQRNKGNFPGRFSGRQFSNSRSEMNVSTLELGDSALYLCASGSFRAGDPHEQYFGPGTRLTVT.

The chain recombines TRBV11-1 with TRBJ2-4; TCRdb lists TRBD1, though no DNA is available to test this call. This CDR3 has 13 amino acids. Germline CDR1 and CDR2: SGHAT and FQDESV (reference sequence). The CDR3 loop reads CASSSGRGNIQYF.

The chain uses TRBV29-1 and TRBJ1-4. This CDR3 spans 15 amino acids. Germline loops: CDR1 SQVTM, CDR2 ANQGSEA. The CDR3 protein is CSVEDRAGGSEKLFF.

This rearrangement joins TRBV20-1 to TRBJ2-3; as DNA is missing, the TRBD2 call by TCRdb cannot be tested. Germline lookup yields CDR1 DFQATT and CDR2 SNEGSKA (reference sequence). The CDR3 sequence is 13 residues long. CDR3 residues: CSASPPGLSAQYF.

The chain is built from TRBV10-3 and TRBJ2-5; as DNA is missing, the TRBD2 call by TCRdb cannot be tested. The CDR3 is 16 amino acids. Per germline, CDR1 ENHRY and CDR2 SYGVKD. CDR3 sequence: CAIRPGLAGVRETQYF.

The rearrangement joins TRBV18 to TRBJ2-7; absent DNA, TCRdb's TRBD1 call cannot be checked. The CDR3 runs 14 residues. Looked up from germline, CDR1 is KGHSH and CDR2 is LQKENI. The CDR3 region is CATSAGTRPHEQYF.

This chain joins TRBV29-1 and TRBJ2-3; TCRdb names TRBD2, which stays unverified in the absence of DNA. The CDR3 length is 14 residues. Germline-derived CDR1 and CDR2 are SQVTM and ANQGSEA. CDR3 sequence: CSVGGLPAPDTQYF.

V gene TRBV6-1 combines with J gene TRBJ1-3. This CDR3 has 13 residues. In germline, CDR1 is MNHNS, CDR2 SASEGT. The CDR3 protein is CASSDHGLNTIYF.

This chain links TRBV5-1 with TRBJ2-1. CDR1 and CDR2 (germline): SGHRS, YFSETQ. This CDR3 is 13 amino acids long. This CDR3 reads CASSLFIENEQFF.

The chain joins TRBV12-3 or TRBV12-4 to TRBJ1-4; the TRBD1 assignment by TCRdb is unverifiable without DNA. This CDR3 has 16 residues. CDR3 region: CASILNSGTINEKLFF.

This chain joins TRBV10-3 and TRBJ2-1; the TCRdb call, TRBD2, lacks DNA for checking. The CDR3 contains 17 residues. Germline CDR1 reads ENHRY; CDR2 reads SYGVKD. CDR3 region: CAATGTSGRSSYNEQFF.

The chain is built from TRBV27 and TRBJ2-3; TCRdb gives TRBD2 as the D gene, but with no DNA this cannot be confirmed. Germline CDR1 is MNHEY and CDR2 is SMNVEV (reference sequence). This CDR3 comprises 16 residues. CDR3 sequence reads: CASSPGVASILDTQYF.

The V and J genes are TRBV7-9 and TRBJ2-7. Germline V gives CDR1 SEHNR, CDR2 FQNEAQ (reference sequence). This CDR3 comprises 16 residues. The CDR3 reads CASSLFSGRQPYEQYF. The complete variable domain, with remaining parts taken from reference TRBV7-9 and TRBJ2-7, reads DTGVSQNPRHKITKRGQNVTFRCDPISEHNRLYWYRQTLGQGPEFLTYFQNEAQLEKSRLLSDRFSAERPKGSFSTLEIQRTEQGDSAMYLCASSLFSGRQPYEQYFGPGTRLTVT.

The V and J genes are TRBV28 and TRBJ2-2; the D call of TRBD1 rests on TCRdb alone, since no DNA is present to check it. Germline V gene data show CDR1 as MDHEN and CDR2 as SYDVKM. The CDR3 totals 15 residues. CDR3 sequence reads: CASSFHAGVTGELFF.